This entry lists 20 T cell receptor beta chains sequenced from one sample in a study of cytomegalovirus exposure and HLA in healthy donors. In the PCR, 60 Vbeta and 13 Jbeta primers were used. Sequenced by immunoSEQ multiplex PCR; TCRdb stores in-frame clones only, minus some. The sample's table shows under 100,000 clones. The material sequenced was PBMCs. All receptors derive from a man aged 30-40 years in good health and CMV-seronegative.

The chain combines TRBV6-5 with TRBJ2-7, with 7 bases lining up with TRBD2. This CDR3 spans 14 amino acids. From germline, CDR1 is MNHEY and CDR2 SVGAGI. J gave up 4 bases and V 7 bases, and 10 bases lay outside the gene matches. The CDR3 is CASNTAGTIYEQYF. The DNA of the CDR3 is TGTGCCAGCAATACAGCGGGAACCATTTACGAGCAGTACTTC.

The genes are TRBV5-1 and TRBJ2-3; 9 bases align to TRBD1. Trimming cost V 3 bases and J 3 bases; bases outside gene matches: 5. The CDR3 totals 15 residues. Germline CDR1 is SGHRS and CDR2 is YFSETQ. CDR3 sequence (DNA): TGCGCCAGCAGCTCGCGGACAGGGGCGACAGATACGCAGTATTTT. Encoded protein: CASSSRTGATDTQYF.

The chain is built from TRBV5-1 and TRBJ1-4, with D uncertain. V was cut by 4 bases and J by 4 bases, with 8 bases left in between. This CDR3 comprises 13 residues. CDR1 SGHRS and CDR2 YFSETQ come from the germline V gene. The CDR3 is CASSPQHNEKLFF. The CDR3, as DNA: TGCGCCAGCAGCCCCCAACATAATGAAAAACTGTTTTTT.

The chain uses TRBV7-8 and TRBJ1-1; D remains unclear. Trimming cost V 2 bases and J 8 bases, with 15 bases left between them. The CDR3 loop spans 14 amino acids. Per germline, CDR1 SGHVS and CDR2 FQNEAQ. Written as DNA, the CDR3 is TGTGCCAGCAGCTTATACTGGTCGGGGTCCGAAGCTTTCTTT. Amino acids: CASSLYWSGSEAFF. The variable domain in full, completed from reference TRBV7-8 and TRBJ1-1, reads GAGVSQSPRYKVAKRGQDVALRCDPISGHVSLFWYQQALGQGPEFLTYFQNEAQLDKSGLPSDRFFAERPEGSVSTLKIQRTQQEDSAVYLCASSLYWSGSEAFFGQGTRLTVV.

This rearrangement joins TRBV11-3 to TRBJ1-1, with D tentatively TRBD1 (6 bases). V was pared by 3 bases and J by 4 bases, with 9 bases between. The CDR3 runs 13 residues. Germline lookup yields CDR1 SGHNT and CDR2 YENEEA. The CDR3 reads CASSFRGSTEAFF. CDR3 DNA sequence: TGTGCCAGCAGCTTCAGGGGAAGCACTGAAGCTTTCTTT.

This chain links TRBV5-1 with TRBJ1-1; D possibly corresponds to TRBD1 (5 bases). In germline, CDR1 is SGHRS, CDR2 YFSETQ. The CDR3 totals 13 residues. With 2 bases removed from V and 3 bases from J, the gap between germline ends came to 8 bases. The CDR3 sequence is CASSLRGYTEAFF. The CDR3 region has the DNA TGCGCCAGCAGCTTAAGGGGTTACACTGAAGCTTTCTTT.

V gene TRBV7-9 combines with J gene TRBJ2-7; 9 bases line up with TRBD1. J lost 3 bases, V lost 4 bases, and 16 bases had no gene match. CDR1 and CDR2 from the germline V gene are SEHNR and FQNEAQ (reference sequence). The CDR3 sequence is 18 residues long. The CDR3 sequence is CASSSIFAGTGRLYEQYF. CDR3 DNA sequence: TGTGCCAGCAGCTCAATCTTTGCCGGGACAGGGAGACTCTACGAGCAGTACTTC.

A note on this clone: Because it lacks the conserved phenylalanine or tryptophan at the end, this CDR3 is likely a read error. V and J are TRBV2 and TRBJ1-5, with D perhaps TRBD1 (5 bases). This CDR3 has 14 amino acids. CDR1 SNHLY and CDR2 FYNNEI come from the germline V gene. With 4 bases removed from V and 6 bases from J, the gap between germline ends came to 13 bases. CDR3 region: CASSAAQGGQPQHL. The CDR3 nucleotides read TGTGCCAGCAGTGCGGCGCAGGGAGGTCAGCCCCAGCATCTT.

The rearrangement joins TRBV6-1 to TRBJ2-1; D remains unclear. V was shortened by 7 bases and J by 4 bases, with 11 bases between the two germline ends. CDR1 is MNHNS and CDR2 is SASEGT in the germline V gene. This CDR3 contains 13 residues. CDR3 DNA: TGTGCCAGCACCGCAGGTTCTTACAATGAGCAGTTCTTC. This translates into CASTAGSYNEQFF.

This chain connects TRBV11-2 to TRBJ2-5, with D perhaps matching TRBD1 (6 bases). Germline CDR1 is SGHAT and CDR2 is FQNNGV. V was clipped by 5 bases and J by 5 bases, with 24 bases between them. CDR3 length: 17 residues. In DNA, the CDR3 is TGTGCCAGCAGCCCCTCGTGGGGGCCCAGCCGGGATGAGACCCAGTACTTC. It yields the protein CASSPSWGPSRDETQYF.

The chain recombines TRBV29-1 with TRBJ1-2, with D possibly being TRBD1 (5 bases). CDR1 and CDR2 (germline): SQVTM, ANQGSEA. Trimming removed 5 bases from V and 6 bases from J, with 19 bases in between. This CDR3 has 14 residues. CDR3 sequence: CSVWDPTSPDGYTF. CDR3 coding DNA: TGCAGCGTTTGGGACCCGACTAGTCCAGATGGCTACACCTTC.

The rearrangement links TRBV7-2 to TRBJ1-5, with no clear D. The V and J ends lost 3 bases and 0 bases respectively, with 6 bases between them. Germline-derived CDR1 and CDR2 are SGHTA and FQGNSA. CDR3 length equals 14 residues. CDR3 nucleotide sequence: TGTGCCAGCAGCTTTTGGCTTAGCAATCAGCCCCAGCATTTT. It translates to CASSFWLSNQPQHF.

J is TRBJ1-5 and V is TRBV9; D is uncertain. Per the germline V gene, CDR1 is SGDLS and CDR2 is YYNGEE. There are 15 residues in the CDR3. The ends were cut back, 0 bases at V and 2 bases at J, with 9 bases in the middle. CDR3 coding DNA: TGTGCCAGCAGCGTAGAAGACCAGGGCAATCAGCCCCAGCATTTT. This codes for CASSVEDQGNQPQHF. Full variable domain (rest looked up from reference TRBV9 and TRBJ1-5): DSGVTQTPKHLITATGQRVTLRCSPRSGDLSVYWYQQSLDQGLQFLIQYYNGEERAKGNILERFSAQQFPDLHSELNLSSLELGDSALYFCASSVEDQGNQPQHFGDGTRLSIL.

The gene calls are TRBV18 and TRBJ1-1, with 7 bases aligning to TRBD1. The CDR3 spans 14 residues. With V trimmed by 8 bases and J by 4 bases, 10 bases remained unmatched. From germline, CDR1 is KGHSH and CDR2 LQKENI. CDR3 in amino acids: CASLRGGQVTEAFF. The CDR3, as DNA: TGTGCCAGCCTCAGGGGCGGACAGGTCACTGAAGCTTTCTTT.

This rearrangement joins TRBV2 to TRBJ2-7; 9 bases map to TRBD1. CDR3 size: 14 residues. V was clipped by 6 bases and J by 2 bases; unmatched bases: 5. Germline V gene lookup returns CDR1 SNHLY and CDR2 FYNNEI. CDR3 nucleotide sequence: TGTGCCAGCAGGAGGGGACAGGGAACCTACGAGCAGTACTTC. Its protein is CASRRGQGTYEQYF.

V and J are TRBV5-1 and TRBJ2-7, with D possibly matching TRBD1 (6 bases). From germline, CDR1 is SGHRS and CDR2 YFSETQ. CDR3 length: 14 amino acids. V was pared by 7 bases and J by 2 bases, with 16 bases between. CDR3 sequence: CASGRDKPTYEQYF. DNA of the CDR3: TGCGCCAGCGGTAGGGACAAACCGACCTACGAGCAGTACTTC.

The chain uses TRBV27 and TRBJ2-7, with D perhaps TRBD2 (5 bases). The CDR3 covers 13 residues. V dropped 8 bases and J dropped 2 bases, with 13 bases sitting between them. Germline V gene data show CDR1 as MNHEY and CDR2 as SMNVEV (reference sequence). The CDR3, as DNA: TGTGCCAGCGGACTCGACGGAGCCTACGAGCAGTACTTC. Translating gives CASGLDGAYEQYF.

The gene calls are TRBV19 and TRBJ1-5, with D unclear. This CDR3 region has 13 residues. V gave up 8 bases and J gave up 0 bases, with 8 bases separating them. The germline CDR1 and CDR2 sequences are LNHDA and SQIVND (reference sequence). Written as DNA, the CDR3 is TGTGCCAGTGGGCCCGATAGCAATCAGCCCCAGCATTTT. Its translation is CASGPDSNQPQHF.

This sequence joins TRBV5-1 and TRBJ2-1, with no clear D. The germline gives CDR1 SGHRS, CDR2 YFSETQ. The CDR3 contains 15 residues. Trimming shortened V by 2 bases and J by 1 base, and 10 bases separated the two germline ends. The DNA of the CDR3 is TGCGCCAGCAGCTTCACGCCTAGATCCTACAATGAGCAGTTCTTC. It encodes CASSFTPRSYNEQFF.

This CDR3 reads CASSRGQGYNEQFF. The CDR3, as DNA: TGTGCCAGCTCGCGGGGACAGGGGTACAATGAGCAGTTCTTC. The chain couples TRBV18 to TRBJ2-1, with 10 bases lining up with TRBD1. The V gene end was trimmed by 6 bases and the J gene end by 4 bases; junction bases not matched to a gene: 3. This CDR3 spans 14 amino acids. Germline loops: CDR1 KGHSH, CDR2 LQKENI.